The source of this T cell receptor beta chain is a study of PD-L1 blockade in urothelial cancer. Clones were sequenced by immunoSEQ multiplex PCR, and TCRdb holds only the in-frame ones, with some missing. Of 60,000 to 80,000 clones in the sample, 88% are singletons; the top ten hold 11%. V shed 6 bases and J 5 bases; nucleotides not matched to a gene: 12. The CDR3 spans 16 residues. In germline, CDR1 is SGHRS, CDR2 YFSETQ. As for time point: peripheral blood 6 weeks after treatment start. This chain joins TRBV5-1 and TRBJ2-1; 9 positions agree with TRBD1. This clonotype was obtained from a man in his fifties or sixties with urothelial cancer. The material sequenced was PBMCs, taken around atezolizumab (anti-PD-L1) treatment. The CDR3, as DNA: TGCGCCAGCACCACCGTCCGGGGACAGGGAGACAATGAGCAGTTCTTC. Residues: CASTTVRGQGDNEQFF.